The T cell receptor beta chain described here comes from a study of blood T cell repertoires in COVID-19. Across the whole study: Sites in the United States, Italy and Spain provided acute and convalescent COVID-19 samples. From T cells, B-cell-depleted T cells, or PBMCs came the material, which was cDNA or gDNA.

Trimming removed 1 base from V and 4 bases from J; junction bases left unmatched: 0. The CDR3 extends over 14 amino acids. Germline assignment: CDR1 SGHRS and CDR2 YFSETQ. Original methodology: Quantification of nucleated cells was approximated via reference gene primer amplification. Sequenced by immunoSEQ multiplex PCR; TCRdb stores in-frame clones only, minus some. D and trimming were read from the DNA, whereas the V and J calls and clone size are those reported in that table. Among about 92,000 clones listed, roughly nine tenths were seen once. This receptor was identified in an older woman with COVID-19, enrolled during active disease. The sequenced sample consisted of peripheral blood. The rearrangement links TRBV5-1 to TRBJ2-1; 9 bases line up with TRBD2. For the CDR3, the DNA is TGCGCCAGCAGCTTGCTAGCGGGGTACAATGAGCAGTTCTTC. Translated, it gives CASSLLAGYNEQFF.